The 26 T cell receptor beta chains presented below share a single source sample, sequenced in a study of Tregs in tolerant kidney transplant recipients. TCRdb keeps only in-frame clones here, not all; method: immunoSEQ multiplex PCR. The sample lists a few thousand clones, roughly 40% seen once, with approximately 7.1% in the top ten. Their recognized antigens are unknown. Sequenced input: Tregs from blood grown in culture. All receptors come from a human donor in good health.

The chain has TRBV2 and TRBJ1-6; 7 bases are shared with TRBD1. The CDR3 has 15 amino acids. Per the germline V gene, CDR1 is SNHLY and CDR2 is FYNNEI. V lost 7 bases and J lost 7; bases outside the gene matches: 10. The CDR3 DNA sequence: TGTGCCAGCACCTCTTACAGGGGAGGCAATTCACCCCTCCACTTT. It translates to CASTSYRGGNSPLHF.

The gene calls are TRBV5-4 and TRBJ1-6, with a weak D call TRBD1 (5 bases). Germline CDR1 and CDR2: SGHNT and YYREEE (reference sequence). V dropped 5 bases and J dropped 0 bases, with 6 bases sitting between them. The CDR3 is 14 residues long. This CDR3 is CASRGDSYNSPLHF. In DNA, the CDR3 is TGTGCCAGCAGGGGGGACTCCTATAATTCACCCCTCCACTTT.

This clone was observed a handful of times. The V and J genes are TRBV5-4 and TRBJ2-1; TRBD1 agrees at 8 bases. V shed 2 bases and J 8 bases; nucleotides not matched to a gene: 12. The CDR3 length is 16 residues. Germline V gene data show CDR1 as SGHNT and CDR2 as YYREEE (reference sequence). CDR3 loop: CASSFPLGQVVDEQFF. As DNA, the CDR3 is TGTGCCAGCAGCTTCCCCTTGGGACAGGTTGTGGATGAGCAGTTCTTC. Together with reference TRBV5-4 and TRBJ2-1, the CDR3 gives the full variable domain: ETGVTQSPTHLIKTRGQQVTLRCSSQSGHNTVSWYQQALGQGPQFIFQYYREEENGRGNFPPRFSGLQFPNYSSELNVNALELDDSALYLCASSFPLGQVVDEQFFGPGTRLTVL.

The genes are TRBV19 and TRBJ1-4, with D maybe TRBD1 (6 bases). CDR1 and CDR2 from the germline V gene are LNHDA and SQIVND (reference sequence). This CDR3 is 14 amino acids long. V dropped 2 bases and J dropped 10 bases, with 14 bases sitting between them. CDR3 DNA sequence: TGTGCCAGTAGTATAATCAGGGGAGGTGGAAAACTGTTTTTT. Translating it yields CASSIIRGGGKLFF.

The chain combines TRBV5-1 with TRBJ2-3; no definite D call. Trimming stripped 6 bases from V and 6 bases from J, with 17 bases between. Germline loops: CDR1 SGHRS, CDR2 YFSETQ. This CDR3 contains 14 residues. The DNA of the CDR3 is TGCGCCAGCACCACCGAGAGGTTTGTGGATACGCAGTATTTT. Protein product: CASTTERFVDTQYF.

There are a few counts of this clone. The chain is built from TRBV6-5 and TRBJ1-6, with TRBD1 matching 8 bases. This CDR3 comprises 15 residues. Germline V gene data show CDR1 as MNHEY and CDR2 as SVGAGI. Trimming at V came to 2 bases and at J to 9 bases, leaving 6 bases not matched to a gene. CDR3 sequence (DNA): TGTGCCAGCAGTTACACGACAGGGGTGGGTTCACCCCTCCACTTT. As protein: CASSYTTGVGSPLHF.

The rearrangement joins TRBV7-9 to TRBJ2-3, with a tentative D call TRBD1 (5 bases). This CDR3 spans 14 amino acids. V lost 1 base, J lost 6 bases, and 11 bases lay in between. From germline, CDR1 is SEHNR and CDR2 FQNEAQ (reference sequence). The chain's CDR3 is CASSLVLGRDTQYF. DNA for the CDR3: TGTGCCAGCAGCTTAGTTTTGGGGCGGGATACGCAGTATTTT.

The CDR3 DNA is TGTGCCAGCACAGGGCCCGGGAACATTCAGTACTTC. Translation: CASTGPGNIQYF. This chain joins TRBV6-5 and TRBJ2-4, with a weak D call TRBD1 (5 bases). Germline loops: CDR1 MNHEY, CDR2 SVGAGI. V was clipped by 7 bases and J by 7 bases, with 11 bases between them. This CDR3 contains 12 residues.

This clone has a handful of counts. The gene calls are TRBV5-4 and TRBJ2-7, with 10 nucleotides matching TRBD2. The CDR3 sequence is 17 residues long. Germline values: CDR1 SGHNT, CDR2 YYREEE (reference sequence). J was trimmed by 3 bases and V by 4 bases; bases with no gene match: 13. The CDR3 coding sequence is TGTGCCAGCAGCCAAGATATGGCTAGCGGGAGCCACTACGAGCAGTACTTC. Its translation is CASSQDMASGSHYEQYF.

This chain connects TRBV4-2 to TRBJ1-1, with D possibly being TRBD1 (6 bases). Germline CDR1 LGHNA, CDR2 YNFKEQ. The CDR3 has 13 residues. V was shortened by 5 bases and J by 8 bases, with 15 bases between the two germline ends. CDR3 in amino acids: CASSLQGKVEAFF. CDR3 nucleotides: TGTGCCAGCAGCTTGCAGGGGAAGGTCGAAGCTTTCTTT.

This clone was seen only a few times. The chain has TRBV7-3 and TRBJ2-1, with 7 bases that match TRBD2. J was trimmed by 7 bases and V by 5 bases; bases with no gene match: 2. The CDR3 consists of 12 residues. Germline V gene data show CDR1 as SGHTA and CDR2 as FQGTGA. CDR3 in amino acids: CASSTGGNEQFF. CDR3 bases: TGTGCCAGCAGCACCGGGGGGAATGAGCAGTTCTTC. The whole variable domain, filled in from reference TRBV7-3 and TRBJ2-1, reads GAGVSQTPSNKVTEKGKYVELRCDPISGHTALYWYRQSLGQGPEFLIYFQGTGAADDSGLPNDRFFAVRPEGSVSTLKIQRTERGDSAVYLCASSTGGNEQFFGPGTRLTVL.

V is TRBV6-6 and J is TRBJ2-7; a weak D match, TRBD2 (7 bases). The CDR3 covers 15 residues. V was trimmed by 0 bases and J by 2 bases, leaving 11 bases between them. Germline V CDR1 and CDR2: MNHNY, SVGAGI (reference sequence). The CDR3 sequence is CASSYSREGAYEQYF. CDR3 nucleotide sequence: TGTGCCAGCAGTTACTCGAGGGAGGGGGCCTACGAGCAGTACTTC.

This clone was recorded a few times. The chain is built from TRBV6-5 and TRBJ2-1, with D unresolved. The ends were cut back, 2 bases at V and 4 bases at J, with 9 bases in the middle. The CDR3 consists of 14 residues. Germline V lookup: CDR1 MNHEY, CDR2 SVGAGI. DNA of the CDR3: TGTGCCAGCAGTTACCTCGACCTTTACAATGAGCAGTTCTTC. Amino acids: CASSYLDLYNEQFF.

There are a few counts of this clone. The chain couples TRBV27 to TRBJ2-6; the D is unclear. Germline V gene lookup returns CDR1 MNHEY and CDR2 SMNVEV (reference sequence). This CDR3 comprises 13 residues. V shed 6 bases and J shed 0 bases, with 3 bases lying between them. The CDR3 sequence: CASRNSGANVLTF. The CDR3, as DNA: TGTGCCAGCAGGAACTCTGGGGCCAACGTCCTGACTTTC.

This clone was found a few times. The chain joins TRBV9 to TRBJ2-3, with D possibly TRBD1 on 5 matching bases. Per germline, CDR1 SGDLS and CDR2 YYNGEE. Trimming shortened V by 4 bases and J by 2 bases, and 11 bases separated the two germline ends. The CDR3 runs 14 residues. The CDR3 loop reads CASSPQGFTDTQYF. CDR3 DNA sequence: TGTGCCAGCAGCCCTCAGGGATTCACAGATACGCAGTATTTT.

This chain links TRBV7-9 with TRBJ1-6, with D uncertain. CDR1 is SEHNR and CDR2 is FQNEAQ in the germline V gene (reference sequence). CDR3 length equals 15 residues. Trimming removed 5 bases at V and 7 bases at J, with 15 bases between. The CDR3 DNA follows: TGTGCCAGCAGCCTGTTGGGCTCCTTCAATTCACCCCTCCACTTT. Amino acids: CASSLLGSFNSPLHF.

The chain's CDR3 is CASSYSGVDTEAFF. In DNA, the CDR3 is TGTGCCAGCAGTTACTCAGGGGTGGACACTGAAGCTTTCTTT. The V call is TRBV6-5, the J call TRBJ1-1; D may be TRBD1 (5 bases). There are 14 residues in the CDR3. The ends were cut back, 0 bases at V and 3 bases at J, with 8 bases in the middle. Germline V lookup: CDR1 MNHEY, CDR2 SVGAGI.

This clone is judged medium-sized (0.01 to 0.1%). The chain employs TRBV25-1 and TRBJ2-7, with TRBD1 as a possible D gene (5 bases). CDR1 and CDR2 from the germline V gene are MGHDK and SYGVNS. Between the trimmed V and J ends, which lost 5 bases and 7 bases, there was a span of 12 bases. CDR3 size: 12 residues. This chain's CDR3 is CASSPREGEQYF. In DNA form, the CDR3 reads TGTGCCAGCAGTCCCAGGGAAGGGGAGCAGTACTTC.

This sequence joins TRBV10-3 and TRBJ1-2, with 9 bases lining up with TRBD1. This CDR3 is 12 amino acids long. From germline, CDR1 is ENHRY and CDR2 SYGVKD. The junction had 4 bases not matched to a gene; V was cut back by 10 bases and J by 4 bases. DNA for the CDR3: TGTGCCACAGGACAGGGGCCCTATGGCTACACCTTC. Translating gives CATGQGPYGYTF.

This chain links TRBV25-1 with TRBJ1-1; D call uncertain. CDR1 and CDR2 from the germline V gene are MGHDK and SYGVNS. Trimming cost V 2 bases and J 1 base, with 8 bases left between them. This CDR3 has 14 residues. CDR3 region: CASSEGGANTEAFF. The CDR3 DNA is TGTGCCAGCAGTGAAGGAGGAGCGAACACTGAAGCTTTCTTT.

V usage is TRBV2 and J usage is TRBJ1-5, with a tentative D call TRBD1 (5 bases). Per germline, CDR1 SNHLY and CDR2 FYNNEI. Trimming shortened V by 7 bases and J by 1 base, and 8 bases separated the two germline ends. The CDR3 has 13 residues. The CDR3 sequence: CASKRDSNQPQHF. The CDR3 region has the DNA TGTGCCAGCAAACGGGACAGCAATCAGCCCCAGCATTTT.

V is TRBV18 and J is TRBJ2-7, with D possibly TRBD2 on 6 matching bases. The CDR3 consists of 14 residues. V was pared by 6 bases and J by 3 bases, with 15 bases between. Per germline, CDR1 KGHSH and CDR2 LQKENI. The CDR3 is CASSRGAQLYEQYF. CDR3 nucleotide sequence: TGTGCCAGCTCGCGGGGAGCCCAACTCTACGAGCAGTACTTC.

By its share, this clone is large (0.1 to 1%). The chain recombines TRBV18 with TRBJ1-3; TRBD1 agrees at 9 bases. The CDR3 has 16 amino acids. The trim removed 4 bases at V and 2 bases at J, leaving 6 bases unmatched. Germline CDR1 KGHSH, CDR2 LQKENI. CDR3 protein: CASSLRTGGTGNTIYF. The CDR3 DNA is TGTGCCAGCTCACTACGTACAGGGGGCACTGGAAACACCATATATTTT.

The V gene is TRBV6-5, the J gene TRBJ2-7; D is ambiguous. Germline V gives CDR1 MNHEY, CDR2 SVGAGI. The CDR3 loop spans 13 amino acids. Trimming took 6 bases from V and 6 from J, leaving 15 bases between them. CDR3: CASSSQSTGEQYF. The CDR3 nucleotides read TGTGCCAGCAGCTCCCAATCGACGGGCGAGCAGTACTTC.

By share, this clone ranks as medium-sized. The J gene is TRBJ2-5, the V gene TRBV7-8; D is undetermined. Germline CDR1 reads SGHVS; CDR2 reads FQNEAQ. This CDR3 contains 12 residues. Between the trimmed V and J ends, which lost 4 bases and 5 bases, there was a span of 8 bases. CDR3: CASSWTGETQYF. The CDR3 nucleotides are TGTGCCAGCAGCTGGACCGGGGAGACCCAGTACTTC.

The gene calls are TRBV11-2 and TRBJ1-4; D may be TRBD1 (5 bases). Per germline, CDR1 SGHAT and CDR2 FQNNGV. CDR3 length equals 17 residues. Trimming shortened V by 6 bases and J by 8 bases, and 25 bases separated the two germline ends. CDR3 in amino acids: CASSLGYGVQAYEKLFF. The CDR3 region has the DNA TGTGCCAGCAGTCTGGGATATGGAGTACAGGCGTACGAAAAACTGTTTTTT.